Listed below are T cell receptor beta chains from one sample, sequenced in a study of beta chain features in type 1 diabetes. Produced via immunoSEQ multiplex PCR; TCRdb's table is partial and in-frame only. The repertoire includes 38,000 or so clones, 64% of them detected once, and around 2% sits in the top ten. Sequenced material: Tregs from blood. Receptors were obtained from a woman aged 25 to 39 in good health. The CDR3 runs from the conserved cysteine through the conserved F or W. D genes are given only for firm matches. Not every row has a clone size; where given, it reads once, few, many or a size class.

size: -; V: TRBV7-9; J: TRBJ2-3; D: -; DNA: TGTGCCAGCGGGTGGGCCACAGATACGCAGTATTTT; CDR3: CASGWATDTQYF
size: -; V: TRBV5-1; J: TRBJ2-5; D: TRBD1; DNA: TGCGCCAGCAGCTTGGCCGTGGGACAGGGCGGAGAGACCCAGTACTTC; CDR3: CASSLAVGQGGETQYF
size: -; V: TRBV11-2; J: TRBJ2-7; D: TRBD2; DNA: TGTGCCAGCAGCTTAAGACGGAAAAGCGGGAGGGACGAGCAGTACTTC; CDR3: CASSLRRKSGRDEQYF
size: -; V: TRBV5-1; J: TRBJ2-1; D: TRBD2; DNA: TGCGCCAGCAGCTTGGGAGGTAGCGGGATTCAAAGCAATGAGCAGTTCTTC; CDR3: CASSLGGSGIQSNEQFF
size: -; V: TRBV6-1; J: TRBJ2-7; D: -; DNA: TGTGCCAGCAGCTGGGGCAGGGCTCAACTCTACGAGCAGTACTTC; CDR3: CASSWGRAQLYEQYF
size: -; V: TRBV7-9; J: TRBJ2-7; D: -; DNA: TGTGCCAGCAGCTTAGCCTCTAGGGGCTACGAGCAGTACTTC; CDR3: CASSLASRGYEQYF
size: -; V: TRBV11-1; J: TRBJ2-7; D: -; DNA: TGTGCCAGCACCCTGACGGGGACCTACGAGCAGTACTTC; CDR3: CASTLTGTYEQYF
size: -; V: TRBV7-3; J: TRBJ2-5; D: -; DNA: TGTGCCAGCAGTCTTAACCAAGAGACCCAGTACTTC; CDR3: CASSLNQETQYF
size: medium-sized; V: TRBV7-2; J: TRBJ2-3; D: -; DNA: TGTGCCAGCAGCTTAGTCGTCTCCGCGGGAAGCCTCCTGGATACGCAGTATTTT; CDR3: CASSLVVSAGSLLDTQYF
size: -; V: TRBV18; J: TRBJ2-1; D: -; DNA: TGTGCCAGCTCTCAAACCAGCGGAGCAGTTTCCTACAATGAGCAGTTCTTC; CDR3: CASSQTSGAVSYNEQFF
size: once; V: TRBV7-2; J: TRBJ2-2; D: -; DNA: TGTGCCAGCAGCATTGACAGTTCTGGGACCGGGGAGCTGTTTTTT; CDR3: CASSIDSSGTGELFF
size: -; V: TRBV6-5; J: TRBJ2-1; D: TRBD1; DNA: TGTGCCAGCAGAAGGACAGGGACCTACAATGAGCAGTTCTTC; CDR3: CASRRTGTYNEQFF
size: -; V: TRBV30; J: TRBJ2-1; D: TRBD2; DNA: TGTGCCTGGAGTTGGGGACTAGCGGGAGCAGTTGATGAGCAGTTCTTC; CDR3: CAWSWGLAGAVDEQFF
size: -; V: TRBV6-5; J: TRBJ2-7; D: TRBD2; DNA: TGTGCCAGCAGGTTAGCGGGGAGCTCCTACGAGCAGTACTTC; CDR3: CASRLAGSSYEQYF
size: -; V: TRBV18; J: TRBJ2-5; D: -; DNA: TGTGCCAGTCTACCACGGTACCAAGAGACCCAGTACTTC; CDR3: CASLPRYQETQYF
size: few; V: TRBV7-8; J: TRBJ2-7; D: TRBD2; DNA: TGTGCCAGCAGCTTATCTAGCGGGATCTATGACGAGCAGTACTTC; CDR3: CASSLSSGIYDEQYF
size: -; V: TRBV5-6; J: TRBJ1-5; D: -; DNA: TGTGCCAGCAGCTTCAATTGGGACTGGGGCAATCAGCCCCAGCATTTT; CDR3: CASSFNWDWGNQPQHF
size: -; V: TRBV7-3; J: TRBJ2-5; D: TRBD2; DNA: TGTGCCAGCAGCTTAGATGGGAGGGCCTCTCAGACCCAGTACTTC; CDR3: CASSLDGRASQTQYF
size: -; V: TRBV29-1; J: TRBJ2-7; D: -; DNA: TGCAGCGTTGGTGCGCTGCCCGAGCAGTACTTC; CDR3: CSVGALPEQYF
size: -; V: TRBV6-6; J: TRBJ2-7; D: -; DNA: TGTGCCAGCAGTTACTCAGGGGGTCGCGAGCAGTACTTC; CDR3: CASSYSGGREQYF
size: -; V: TRBV5-1; J: TRBJ2-1; D: TRBD2; DNA: TGCGCCAGCAGCTTGGGTGTGGCTAGCGGATACAATGAGCAGTTCTTC; CDR3: CASSLGVASGYNEQFF
size: -; V: TRBV28; J: TRBJ2-5; D: TRBD2; DNA: TGTGCCAGCAGTACGCTAGCGGGAGGACCCGAGACCCAGTACTTC; CDR3: CASSTLAGGPETQYF
size: -; V: TRBV28; J: TRBJ1-2; D: -; DNA: TGTGCCAGCAGGGGGCGCGACTATGGCTACACCTTC; CDR3: CASRGRDYGYTF
size: -; V: TRBV18; J: TRBJ2-5; D: -; DNA: TGTGCCAGCTCACCGGCGCTAGAGGGGGAGAGGTGGGAAGAGACCCAGTACTTC; CDR3: CASSPALEGERWEETQYF
size: few; V: TRBV6-6; J: TRBJ2-5; D: -; DNA: TGTGCCAGCAGCTTCCAAGAGACCCAGTACTTC; CDR3: CASSFQETQYF
size: -; V: TRBV11-2; J: TRBJ2-7; D: TRBD1; DNA: TGTGCCAGCAGCTTAGAGGCAGGGGGCGTTATCCCCTACGAGCAGTACTTC; CDR3: CASSLEAGGVIPYEQYF
size: -; V: TRBV6-6; J: TRBJ1-1; D: TRBD1; DNA: TGTGCCAGCACTAAACAGGGGGACACTGAAGCTTTCTTT; CDR3: CASTKQGDTEAFF
size: -; V: TRBV18; J: TRBJ2-5; D: -; DNA: TGTGCCAGCTCAGCACTCCCACAAGAGACCCAGTACTTC; CDR3: CASSALPQETQYF
size: -; V: TRBV19; J: TRBJ2-5; D: -; DNA: TGTGCCAGTAGTATCGGTGGAGAGACCCAGTACTTC; CDR3: CASSIGGETQYF
size: -; V: TRBV27; J: TRBJ2-5; D: TRBD1; DNA: TGTGCCAGCCGTAGGGACAGGGCAGGGACCCAGTACTTC; CDR3: CASRRDRAGTQYF
size: -; V: TRBV25-1; J: TRBJ1-3; D: -; DNA: TGTGCCAGCCGAGCGACCGGGACTCAAGGAAACACCATATATTTT; CDR3: CASRATGTQGNTIYF
size: -; V: TRBV7-8; J: TRBJ1-1; D: TRBD1; DNA: TGTGCCAGCAGCTTGAATGCAGGGGGCTACACTGAAGCTTTCTTT; CDR3: CASSLNAGGYTEAFF
size: -; V: TRBV30; J: TRBJ1-1; D: -; DNA: TGTGCCTGGAGTGTAACGGGTGGAACTGAAGCTTTCTTT; CDR3: CAWSVTGGTEAFF
size: -; V: TRBV28; J: TRBJ2-1; D: TRBD2; DNA: TGTGCCAGCACGGAGGGAGGGCATTACAATGAGCAGTTCTTC; CDR3: CASTEGGHYNEQFF
size: -; V: TRBV25-1; J: TRBJ2-1; D: TRBD1; DNA: TGTGCCAGCGGGACAGGGATCAATGAGCAGTTCTTC; CDR3: CASGTGINEQFF